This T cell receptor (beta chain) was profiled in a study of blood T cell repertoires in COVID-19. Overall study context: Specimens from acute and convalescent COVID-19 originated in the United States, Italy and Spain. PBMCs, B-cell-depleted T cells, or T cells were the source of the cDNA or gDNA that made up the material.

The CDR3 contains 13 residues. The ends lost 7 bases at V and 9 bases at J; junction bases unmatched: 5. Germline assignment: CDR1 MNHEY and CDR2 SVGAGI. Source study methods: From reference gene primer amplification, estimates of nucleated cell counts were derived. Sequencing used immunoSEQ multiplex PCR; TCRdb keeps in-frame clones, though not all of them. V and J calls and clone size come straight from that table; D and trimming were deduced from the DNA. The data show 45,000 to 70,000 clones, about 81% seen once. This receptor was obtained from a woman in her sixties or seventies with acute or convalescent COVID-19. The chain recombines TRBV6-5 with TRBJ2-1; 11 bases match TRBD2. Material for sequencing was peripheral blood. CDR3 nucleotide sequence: TGTGCCAGCAACCCTAGCGGGGGGCTTGAGCAGTTCTTC. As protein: CASNPSGGLEQFF.